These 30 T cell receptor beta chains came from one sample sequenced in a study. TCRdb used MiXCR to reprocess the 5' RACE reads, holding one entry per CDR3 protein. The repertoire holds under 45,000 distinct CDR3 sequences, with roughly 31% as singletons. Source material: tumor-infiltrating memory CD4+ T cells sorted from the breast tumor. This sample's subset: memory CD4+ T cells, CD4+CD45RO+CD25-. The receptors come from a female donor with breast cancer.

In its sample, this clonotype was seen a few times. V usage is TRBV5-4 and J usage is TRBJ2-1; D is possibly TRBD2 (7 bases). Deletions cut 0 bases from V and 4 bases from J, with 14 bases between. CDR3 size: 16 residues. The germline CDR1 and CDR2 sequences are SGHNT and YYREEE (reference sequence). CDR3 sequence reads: CASSLVGGGEYNEQFF. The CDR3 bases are TGTGCCAGCAGCTTGGTGGGGGGGGGCGAATACAATGAGCAGTTCTTC.

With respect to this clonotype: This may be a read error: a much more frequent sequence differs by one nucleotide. This CDR3 reads CASSLSVGALHYDYTF. In DNA, the CDR3 is TGTGCCAGCAGCCTTTCAGTGGGGGCTTTGCACTATGACTACACCTTC. The chain combines TRBV7-9 with TRBJ1-2, with a tentative D call TRBD1 (6 bases). From germline, CDR1 is SEHNR and CDR2 FQNEAQ (reference sequence). The CDR3 contains 16 residues. Full variable domain (outside the CDR3, taken from reference TRBV7-9 and TRBJ1-2): DTGVSQNPRHKITKRGQNVTFRCDPISEHNRLYWYRQTLGQGPEFLTYFQNEAQLEKSRLLSDRFSAERPKGSFSTLEIQRTEQGDSAMYLCASSLSVGALHYDYTFGSGTRLTVV.

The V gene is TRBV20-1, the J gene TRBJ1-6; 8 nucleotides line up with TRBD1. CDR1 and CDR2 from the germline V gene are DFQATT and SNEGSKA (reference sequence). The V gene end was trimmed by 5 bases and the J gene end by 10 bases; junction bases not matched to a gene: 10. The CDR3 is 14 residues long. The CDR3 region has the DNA TGCAGTGCTGGAGTCACAGGGGGATTCTCACCCCTCCACTTT. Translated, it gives CSAGVTGGFSPLHF.

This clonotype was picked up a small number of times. CDR3 sequence (DNA): TGCGCCAGCAGCCCGACAGGGGCGGGTGGTCAGCCCCAGCATTTT. This encodes CASSPTGAGGQPQHF. This sequence joins TRBV4-1 and TRBJ1-5, with 8 bases that match TRBD1. V gave up 4 bases and J gave up 6 bases; unmatched junction bases: 8. Germline CDR1 and CDR2: MGHRA and YSYEKL. The length of the CDR3 is 15 residues.

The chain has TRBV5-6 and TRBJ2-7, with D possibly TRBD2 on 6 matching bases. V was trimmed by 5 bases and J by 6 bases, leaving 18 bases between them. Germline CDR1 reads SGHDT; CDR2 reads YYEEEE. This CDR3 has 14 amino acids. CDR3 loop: CASRTTGQAGEQYF. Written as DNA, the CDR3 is TGTGCCAGCAGGACGACGGGGCAAGCGGGCGAGCAGTACTTC.

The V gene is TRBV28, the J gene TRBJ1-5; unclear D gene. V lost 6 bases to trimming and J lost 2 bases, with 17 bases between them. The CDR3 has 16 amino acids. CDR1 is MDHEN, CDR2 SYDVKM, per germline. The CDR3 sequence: CASSSPGFGRNQPQHF. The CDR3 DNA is TGTGCCAGCAGCTCCCCAGGTTTCGGGCGCAATCAGCCCCAGCATTTT.

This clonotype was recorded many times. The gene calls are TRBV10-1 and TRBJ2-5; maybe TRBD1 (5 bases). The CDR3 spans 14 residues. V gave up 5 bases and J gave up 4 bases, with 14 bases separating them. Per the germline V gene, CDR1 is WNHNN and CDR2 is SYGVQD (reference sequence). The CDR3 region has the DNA TGCGCCAGCAGTCCCAATCTCAGGGCAGAGACCCAGTACTTC. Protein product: CASSPNLRAETQYF.

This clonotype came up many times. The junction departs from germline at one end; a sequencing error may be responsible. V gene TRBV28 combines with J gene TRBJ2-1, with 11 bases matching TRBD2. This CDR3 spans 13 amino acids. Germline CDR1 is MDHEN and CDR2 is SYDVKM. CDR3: CASSQLRTSGRIF. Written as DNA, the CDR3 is TGTGCCAGCAGTCAGCTCCGGACTAGCGGGCGCATCTTC.

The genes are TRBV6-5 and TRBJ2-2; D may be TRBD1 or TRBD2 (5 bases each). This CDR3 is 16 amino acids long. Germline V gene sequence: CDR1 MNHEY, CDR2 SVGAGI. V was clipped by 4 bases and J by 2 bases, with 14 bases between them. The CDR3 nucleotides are TGTGCCAGCAGTTTCTCGCCGGGGCGTAACACCGGGGAGCTGTTTTTT. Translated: CASSFSPGRNTGELFF.

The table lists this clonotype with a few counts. CDR3 sequence (DNA): TGCAGTGCTAGACTTTCCTACGAGCAGTACTTC. This codes for CSARLSYEQYF. The genes are TRBV20-1 and TRBJ2-7; D is unclear. V lost 2 bases and J lost 1, with 3 bases in between. The CDR3 has 11 residues. Germline lookup yields CDR1 DFQATT and CDR2 SNEGSKA (reference sequence).

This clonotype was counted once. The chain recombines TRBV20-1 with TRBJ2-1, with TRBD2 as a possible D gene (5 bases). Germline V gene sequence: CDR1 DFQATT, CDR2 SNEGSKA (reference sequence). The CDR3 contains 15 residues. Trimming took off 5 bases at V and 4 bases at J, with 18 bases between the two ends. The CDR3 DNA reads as TGCAGTGCTGAGGGAGACAAGGTGGAGTACAATGAGCAGTTCTTC. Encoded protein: CSAEGDKVEYNEQFF.

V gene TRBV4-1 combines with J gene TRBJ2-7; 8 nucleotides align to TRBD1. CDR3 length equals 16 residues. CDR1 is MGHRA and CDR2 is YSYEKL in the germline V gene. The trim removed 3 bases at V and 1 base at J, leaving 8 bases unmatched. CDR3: CASSQPSGTGSYEQYF. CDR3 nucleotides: TGCGCCAGCAGCCAGCCGTCCGGGACAGGTTCCTACGAGCAGTACTTC.

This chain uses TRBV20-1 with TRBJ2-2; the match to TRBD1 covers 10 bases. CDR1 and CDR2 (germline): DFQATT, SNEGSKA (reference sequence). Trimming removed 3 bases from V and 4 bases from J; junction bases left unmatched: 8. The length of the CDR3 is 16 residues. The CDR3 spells CSASPIRTGGTGELFF. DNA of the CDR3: TGCAGTGCTAGCCCTATACGGACAGGGGGCACCGGGGAGCTGTTTTTT.

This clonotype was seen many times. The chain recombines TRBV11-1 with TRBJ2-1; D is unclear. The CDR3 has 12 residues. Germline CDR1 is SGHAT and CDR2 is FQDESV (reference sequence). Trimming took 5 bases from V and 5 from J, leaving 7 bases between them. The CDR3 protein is CASSRFDNEQFF. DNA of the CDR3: TGTGCCAGCAGCCGTTTCGACAATGAGCAGTTCTTC. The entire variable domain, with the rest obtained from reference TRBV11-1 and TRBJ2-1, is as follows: EAEVAQSPRYKITEKSQAVAFWCDPISGHATLYWYRQILGQGPELLVQFQDESVVDDSQLPKDRFSAERLKGVDSTLKIQPAELGDSAMYLCASSRFDNEQFFGPGTRLTVL.

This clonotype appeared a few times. The CDR3 coding sequence is TGTGCCAGCAGTGAAGACAGGGTCTCCTACGAGCAGTACTTC. Translating gives CASSEDRVSYEQYF. This rearrangement joins TRBV2 to TRBJ2-7; a weak D match, TRBD1 (6 bases). The germline CDR1 and CDR2 sequences are SNHLY and FYNNEI. The CDR3 loop spans 14 amino acids. The V end was cut by 1 base, the J end by 0 bases, with 7 bases between.

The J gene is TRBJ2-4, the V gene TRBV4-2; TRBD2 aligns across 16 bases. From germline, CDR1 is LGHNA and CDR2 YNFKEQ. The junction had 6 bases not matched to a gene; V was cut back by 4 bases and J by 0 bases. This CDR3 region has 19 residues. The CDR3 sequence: CASSPGTSGRVKAKNIQYF. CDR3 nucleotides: TGTGCCAGCAGCCCAGGGACTAGCGGGAGGGTAAAAGCCAAAAACATTCAGTACTTC.

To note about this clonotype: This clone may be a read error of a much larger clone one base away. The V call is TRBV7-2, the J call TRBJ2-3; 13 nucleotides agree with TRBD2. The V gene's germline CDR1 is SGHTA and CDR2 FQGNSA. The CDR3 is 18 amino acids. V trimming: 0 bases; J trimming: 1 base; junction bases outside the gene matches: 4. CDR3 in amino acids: CASSLARGTSGGTDTQYF. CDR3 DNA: TGTGCCAGCAGCTTAGCGCGGGGGACTAGCGGGGGCACAGATACGCAGTATTTT.

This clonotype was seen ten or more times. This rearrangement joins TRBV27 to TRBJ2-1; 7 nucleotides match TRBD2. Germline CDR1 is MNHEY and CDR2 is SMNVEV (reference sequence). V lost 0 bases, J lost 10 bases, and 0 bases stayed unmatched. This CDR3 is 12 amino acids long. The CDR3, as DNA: TGTGCCAGCAGTTTATCGGGACTAGAGCAGTTCTTC. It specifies CASSLSGLEQFF.

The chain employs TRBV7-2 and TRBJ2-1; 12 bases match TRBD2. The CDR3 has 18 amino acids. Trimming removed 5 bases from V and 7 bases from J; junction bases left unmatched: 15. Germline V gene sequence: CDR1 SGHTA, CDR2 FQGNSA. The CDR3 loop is CASSPPAGLAGAVNEQFF. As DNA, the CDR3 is TGTGCCAGCAGCCCACCCGCGGGACTAGCGGGCGCTGTTAATGAGCAGTTCTTC.

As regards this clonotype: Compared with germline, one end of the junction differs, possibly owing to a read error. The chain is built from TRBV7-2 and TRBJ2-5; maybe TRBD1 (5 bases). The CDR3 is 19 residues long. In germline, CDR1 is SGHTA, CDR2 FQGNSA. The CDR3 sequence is CAGSLFPEARASGQETQYF. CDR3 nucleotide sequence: TGTGCCGGCAGCTTATTTCCTGAGGCCAGGGCCTCTGGCCAAGAGACCCAGTACTTC.

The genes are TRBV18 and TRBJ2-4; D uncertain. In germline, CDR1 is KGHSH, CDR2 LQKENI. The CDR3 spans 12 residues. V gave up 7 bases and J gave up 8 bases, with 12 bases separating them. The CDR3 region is CASFSELDIQYF. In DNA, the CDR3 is TGTGCCAGCTTTTCGGAGTTGGACATTCAGTACTTC. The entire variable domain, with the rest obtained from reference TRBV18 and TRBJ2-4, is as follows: NAGVMQNPRHLVRRRGQEARLRCSPMKGHSHVYWYRQLPEEGLKFMVYLQKENIIDESGMPKERFSAEFPKEGPSILRIQQVVRGDSAAYFCASFSELDIQYFGAGTRLSVL.

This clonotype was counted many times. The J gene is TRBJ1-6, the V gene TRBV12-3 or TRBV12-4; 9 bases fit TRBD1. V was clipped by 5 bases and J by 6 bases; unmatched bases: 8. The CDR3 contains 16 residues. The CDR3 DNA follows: TGTGCCAGCAGTCCAACAGGGGGCAGGTCTAATTCACCCCTCCACTTT. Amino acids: CASSPTGGRSNSPLHF.

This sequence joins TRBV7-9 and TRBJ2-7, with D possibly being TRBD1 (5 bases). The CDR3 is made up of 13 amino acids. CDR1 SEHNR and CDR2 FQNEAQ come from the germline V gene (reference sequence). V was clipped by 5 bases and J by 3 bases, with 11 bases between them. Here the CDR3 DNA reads TGTGCCAGCAGCGCTAAGGGGTTCTACGAGCAGTACTTC. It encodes CASSAKGFYEQYF.

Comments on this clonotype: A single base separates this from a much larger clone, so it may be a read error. CDR3 nucleotide sequence: TGTGCCAGCGGCCGGGACACTGGTGGGGATGAGCAGCTCTTC. It codes for CASGRDTGGDEQLF. The V gene is TRBV27, the J gene TRBJ2-1, with D possibly TRBD1 on 6 matching bases. This CDR3 has 14 residues. Germline V gene lookup returns CDR1 MNHEY and CDR2 SMNVEV (reference sequence).

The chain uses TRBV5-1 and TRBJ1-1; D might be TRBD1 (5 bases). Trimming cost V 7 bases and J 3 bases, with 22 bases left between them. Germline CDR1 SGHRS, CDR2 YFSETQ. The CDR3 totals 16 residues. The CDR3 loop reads CASRARNGGLYTEAFF. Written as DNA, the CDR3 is TGCGCCAGCCGTGCGAGGAACGGGGGATTGTACACTGAAGCTTTCTTT.

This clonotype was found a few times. CDR3 nucleotides: TGTGCCAGCAGCGTAGGGGTTACTGGAAACACCATATATTTT. Protein: CASSVGVTGNTIYF. The chain is built from TRBV9 and TRBJ1-3, with unresolved D. Germline CDR1 SGDLS, CDR2 YYNGEE. The CDR3 has 14 amino acids. V dropped 0 bases and J dropped 2 bases, with 6 bases sitting between them.

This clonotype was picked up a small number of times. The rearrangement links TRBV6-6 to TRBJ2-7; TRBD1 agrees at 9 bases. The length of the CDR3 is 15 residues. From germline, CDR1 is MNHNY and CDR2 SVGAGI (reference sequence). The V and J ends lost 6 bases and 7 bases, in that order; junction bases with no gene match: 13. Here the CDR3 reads CASRHSGTGNKEQYF. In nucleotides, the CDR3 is TGTGCCAGCAGGCATTCCGGGACAGGGAATAAAGAGCAGTACTTC.

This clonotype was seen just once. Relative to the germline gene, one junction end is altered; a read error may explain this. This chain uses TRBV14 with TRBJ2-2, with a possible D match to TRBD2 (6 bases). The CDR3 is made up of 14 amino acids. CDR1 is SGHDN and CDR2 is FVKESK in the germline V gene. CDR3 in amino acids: CTSIHGGYTGELFF. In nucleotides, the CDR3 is TGTACCAGCATCCACGGAGGGTATACCGGGGAGCTGTTTTTT.

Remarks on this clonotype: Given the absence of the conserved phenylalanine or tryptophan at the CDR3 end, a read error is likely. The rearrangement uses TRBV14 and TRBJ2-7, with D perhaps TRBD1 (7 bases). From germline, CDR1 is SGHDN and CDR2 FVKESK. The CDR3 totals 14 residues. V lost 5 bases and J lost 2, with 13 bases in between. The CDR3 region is CASSAGQNTYEQYL. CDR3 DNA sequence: TGTGCCAGCAGCGCGGGACAGAATACCTACGAGCAGTACCTC.

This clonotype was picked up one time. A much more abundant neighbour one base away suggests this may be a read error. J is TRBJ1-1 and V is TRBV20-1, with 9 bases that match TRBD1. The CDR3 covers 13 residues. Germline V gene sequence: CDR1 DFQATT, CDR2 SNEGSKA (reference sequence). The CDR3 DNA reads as TGCAGTTCGCGGACAGGGGCCGCTTATGAAGTTTTCTTT. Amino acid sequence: CSSRTGAAYEVFF.